This TCR beta chain was identified during a study of blood T cell repertoires in COVID-19. Study details: Sample material is recorded as cDNA or gDNA derived from T cells, B-cell-depleted T cells, or PBMCs.

TCRdb's table, derived via immunoSEQ multiplex PCR, lists solely in-frame clones and lacks some. The sample yields fewer than 250,000 clones, 92% seen once. CDR3 length: 14 amino acids. In germline, CDR1 is SGHRS, CDR2 YFSETQ. V was shortened by 4 bases and J by 2 bases, with 11 bases between the two germline ends. J is TRBJ2-3 and V is TRBV5-1, with D tentatively TRBD1 (5 bases). Sequencing was performed on peripheral blood. This TCR derives from a man aged 30 to 39 with acute or convalescent COVID-19. The CDR3 spells CASSPGQDTDTQYF. The DNA of the CDR3 is TGCGCCAGCAGCCCCGGACAAGACACAGATACGCAGTATTTT.